The clone carrying this T cell receptor beta chain was found once. The target antigen is unknown. PCR was performed using 60 Vbeta and 13 Jbeta primers. Original methodology: The count from a later analysis was 65 million to 90 million unique TCR beta chains, around 10 million of them shared. TCRdb's table, derived via immunoSEQ multiplex PCR, lists solely in-frame clones and lacks some. V and J calls plus clone size are reproduced from that table; the DNA served to infer D and trimming. Of around 120,000 clones listed, 79% were seen once; the top ten hold approximately 4%. This CDR3 comprises 12 residues. V dropped 5 bases and J dropped 8 bases, with 7 bases sitting between them. Germline values: CDR1 MNHEY, CDR2 SMNVEV (reference sequence). The sample originates from a study of cytomegalovirus exposure and HLA in healthy donors. Study-wide results and limits: A later analysis found common viral pathogens apparently linked to several of the most significant clusters. Later genetic work tied a missense DCLRE1C variant to beta-chain V and J trimming. TRBV6-2, TRBV6-3 and some other V segments were unresolvable in 87-base-pair reads.

The clonotype was recovered from a man aged 30-40 years in good health and CMV-seropositive. The genes are TRBV27 and TRBJ1-6, with TRBD1 as a possible D gene (6 bases). The specimen was PBMCs. In nucleotides, the CDR3 is TGTGCCAGCAGTCACAGGGATTCACCCCTCCACTTT. It specifies CASSHRDSPLHF.